The 6 T cell receptor beta chains in this list originate from one sample, sequenced in a study of CD8+ T cells in alopecia areata. Treatment described: oral pan-JAK inhibitor, 5-10 mg twice daily. It was cDNA, reverse transcribed from extracted RNA, that served as the sequencing template. Only in-frame clones appear in the TCRdb table, and some are missing; sequencing was by immunoSEQ multiplex PCR. The table has 95,000 to 100,000 clones, around 60% seen once; the top ten hold roughly 17%. The source was CD8+ T cells sorted from blood, collected at approximately week 60, from a patient treated with tofacitinib. The receptors stem from a human donor with alopecia areata.

This clone was picked up one time. The rearrangement links TRBV15 to TRBJ2-5; TRBD2 aligns across 13 bases. Germline V CDR1 and CDR2: LNHNV, YYDKDF (reference sequence). Unmatched junction bases numbered 1, after V lost 1 base and J lost 2 bases. CDR3 size: 16 residues. Here the CDR3 DNA reads TGTGCCACCAGCAGAGGGACTAGCGGGAGACAAGAGACCCAGTACTTC. This codes for CATSRGTSGRQETQYF.

The V gene is TRBV5-1, the J gene TRBJ2-2; 7 positions agree with TRBD2. The CDR3 length is 16 residues. Germline trimming cut 4 bases from V and 6 bases from J; bases unmatched to any gene: 12. Germline V gives CDR1 SGHRS, CDR2 YFSETQ. The CDR3 sequence: CASSLTRGGRSGELFF. In DNA form, the CDR3 reads TGCGCCAGCAGCCTCACGAGAGGCGGGAGATCCGGGGAGCTGTTTTTT.

V gene TRBV11-2 combines with J gene TRBJ2-3; 10 nucleotides agree with TRBD2. CDR3 length: 17 residues. V lost 5 bases, J lost 0 bases, and 8 bases stayed unmatched. The germline gives CDR1 SGHAT, CDR2 FQNNGV. CDR3 sequence: CASSPSGGPLSTDTQYF. The CDR3 DNA follows: TGTGCCAGCAGCCCTAGCGGGGGCCCGCTGAGCACAGATACGCAGTATTTT.

This clone appeared a single time. This sequence joins TRBV7-2 and TRBJ1-1, with D possibly matching TRBD1 (6 bases). CDR3 length: 13 amino acids. V lost 1 base to trimming and J lost 6 bases, with 9 bases between them. Germline V CDR1 and CDR2: SGHTA, FQGNSA. The CDR3 region is CASSLDRVAEAFF. The CDR3, as DNA: TGTGCCAGCAGCTTAGACAGGGTCGCTGAAGCTTTCTTT.

V and J are TRBV13 and TRBJ2-2; D perhaps matches TRBD1 (6 bases). The CDR3 spans 17 residues. V lost 5 bases to trimming and J lost 3 bases, with 19 bases between them. Germline values: CDR1 PRHDT, CDR2 FYEKMQ (reference sequence). The CDR3 sequence is CASSPNAQGEDTGELFF. The CDR3 DNA sequence: TGTGCCAGCAGCCCCAACGCACAGGGAGAGGACACCGGGGAGCTGTTTTTT.

The chain carries TRBV2 and TRBJ2-2; D call uncertain. Germline V CDR1 and CDR2: SNHLY, FYNNEI. V shed 0 bases and J shed 6 bases, with 2 bases lying between them. The CDR3 contains 12 residues. The CDR3 DNA reads TGTGCCAGCAGTGAAGCTCCCGGGGAGCTGTTTTTT. This sequence encodes CASSEAPGELFF.